This paragraph reports one TCR beta chain. This CDR3 spans 14 amino acids. Trimming removed 5 bases from V and 3 bases from J, with 13 bases in between. CDR1 and CDR2 from the germline V gene are LNHDA and SQIVND (reference sequence). Sequenced by immunoSEQ multiplex PCR; TCRdb stores in-frame clones only, minus some. The sample has fewer than 110,000 clones, approximately 84% seen once. The record originates from a study of blood T cell repertoires in COVID-19. Study-level background: Material from acute and convalescent COVID-19 was sourced from the United States, Italy and Spain. T cells, B-cell-depleted T cells, or PBMCs supplied cDNA or gDNA.

This chain joins TRBV19 and TRBJ1-2; D may be TRBD1 (5 bases). The sample consisted of peripheral blood. This TCR derives from a human donor in a cohort sampled during active or convalescent COVID-19. CDR3 in DNA: TGTGCCAGTAGTCCTCAGGGTTCACACTATGGCTACACCTTC. Translating it yields CASSPQGSHYGYTF. Full variable domain (missing parts from reference TRBV19 and TRBJ1-2): DGGITQSPKYLFRKEGQNVTLSCEQNLNHDAMYWYRQDPGQGLRLIYYSQIVNDFQKGDIAEGYSVSREKKESFPLTVTSAQKNPTAFYLCASSPQGSHYGYTFGSGTRLTVV.